A selection of T cell receptor beta chains follows, all from one sample in a study of blood T cell repertoires in COVID-19. Produced via immunoSEQ multiplex PCR; TCRdb's table is partial and in-frame only. Of roughly 170,000 clones listed, 70% to 85% were seen once; the top ten hold 15% to 20%. The sequenced material came from PBMCs or T cells enriched from blood (not recorded which). The receptors shown here come from a woman in her fifties or sixties who had recovered from COVID-19. The CDR3 runs from the conserved cysteine through the conserved F or W.

V gene: TRBV24-1
J gene: TRBJ2-7
CDR3 length: 16
CDR3 protein: CATSDLGGSDIHEQYF

V gene: TRBV5-4
J gene: TRBJ2-3
CDR3 length: 18
CDR3 protein: CASSLVRQTGGGTDTQYF

V gene: TRBV5-5
J gene: TRBJ2-7
CDR3 length: 16
CDR3 protein: CASSLVTSGRGYEQYF

V gene: TRBV29-1
J gene: TRBJ2-7
CDR3 length: 15
CDR3 protein: CSVARSDMPGYEQYF

V gene: TRBV29-1
J gene: TRBJ2-3
CDR3 length: 15
CDR3 protein: CSGGLAGGLTDTQYF

V gene: TRBV6-5
J gene: TRBJ1-5
CDR3 length: 14
CDR3 protein: CASTDRDSNQPQHF

V gene: TRBV6-5
J gene: TRBJ1-2
CDR3 length: 15
CDR3 protein: CASSYSRDSRRGYTF

V gene: TRBV5-1
J gene: TRBJ2-2
CDR3 length: 19
CDR3 protein: CASSIYSGLAGLNTGELFF

V gene: TRBV6-5
J gene: TRBJ2-2
CDR3 length: 14
CDR3 protein: CASRAGTISGELFF

V gene: TRBV2
J gene: TRBJ1-3
CDR3 length: 19
CDR3 protein: CASSTNRAGLMSSGNTIYF

V gene: TRBV5-1
J gene: TRBJ1-2
CDR3 length: 18
CDR3 protein: CASSLAGTGRRGIGGYTF

V gene: TRBV12-3/TRBV12-4
J gene: TRBJ1-1
CDR3 length: 13
CDR3 protein: CASSFALDTEAFF

V gene: TRBV4-1
J gene: TRBJ1-1
CDR3 length: 14
CDR3 protein: CASSQEDIGTEAFF

V gene: TRBV9
J gene: TRBJ2-1
CDR3 length: 14
CDR3 protein: CASSLSGRYNEQFF

V gene: TRBV10-3
J gene: TRBJ1-1
CDR3 length: 13
CDR3 protein: CAISRDRESEAFF

V gene: TRBV7-2
J gene: TRBJ2-1
CDR3 length: 13
CDR3 protein: CASSPKWGDEQFF

V gene: TRBV28
J gene: TRBJ1-5
CDR3 length: 12
CDR3 protein: CASSFLGQPQHF

V gene: TRBV9
J gene: TRBJ1-3
CDR3 length: 22
CDR3 protein: CASSERQGPAAGSALSGNTIYF

V gene: TRBV6-1
J gene: TRBJ1-6
CDR3 length: 17
CDR3 protein: CASSETQGSSYNSPLHF

V gene: TRBV21-1
J gene: TRBJ2-3
CDR3 length: 16
CDR3 protein: CASIGRGPGGTDTQYF

V gene: TRBV19
J gene: TRBJ1-5
CDR3 length: 16
CDR3 protein: CASSRDRPKGNQPQHF

V gene: TRBV28
J gene: TRBJ1-6
CDR3 length: 13
CDR3 protein: CASGVQGGPPLHF

V gene: TRBV14
J gene: TRBJ2-1
CDR3 length: 14
CDR3 protein: CASSQLAGDNEQFF

V gene: TRBV28
J gene: TRBJ1-2
CDR3 length: 18
CDR3 protein: CASTASYLAAGEDYGYTF

V gene: TRBV6-5
J gene: TRBJ2-7
CDR3 length: 15
CDR3 protein: CASSTQTSGSYGQYF

V gene: TRBV5-1
J gene: TRBJ1-2
CDR3 length: 13
CDR3 protein: CASRPYDSYGYTF

V gene: TRBV28
J gene: TRBJ2-3
CDR3 length: 13
CDR3 protein: CASGSSYTDTQYF

V gene: TRBV28
J gene: TRBJ1-1
CDR3 length: 11
CDR3 protein: CASNTGDEAFF

V gene: TRBV7-2
J gene: TRBJ1-1
CDR3 length: 15
CDR3 protein: CASSTSTAANTEAFF

V gene: TRBV6-5
J gene: TRBJ1-5
CDR3 length: 15
CDR3 protein: CASSYSGLSNQPQHF

V gene: TRBV6-2/TRBV6-3
J gene: TRBJ2-7
CDR3 length: 20
CDR3 protein: CASSYPGTSGSNTNLDEQYF

V gene: TRBV5-1
J gene: TRBJ1-1
CDR3 length: 13
CDR3 protein: CASSRDREGEAFF

V gene: TRBV20-1
J gene: TRBJ1-2
CDR3 length: 13
CDR3 protein: CSASREAPFGYTF

V gene: TRBV27
J gene: TRBJ1-1
CDR3 length: 17
CDR3 protein: CASSHHGGVWGNTEAFF

V gene: TRBV13
J gene: TRBJ1-6
CDR3 length: 17
CDR3 protein: CASSGQGTSSYNSPLHF

V gene: TRBV6-2/TRBV6-3
J gene: TRBJ2-3
CDR3 length: 13
CDR3 protein: CASSSTVVDTQYF

V gene: TRBV7-9
J gene: TRBJ1-1
CDR3 length: 16
CDR3 protein: CASSLAQGFMNTEAFF

V gene: TRBV11-2
J gene: TRBJ1-2
CDR3 length: 13
CDR3 protein: CASSLGSGDGYTF

V gene: TRBV19
J gene: TRBJ2-1
CDR3 length: 18
CDR3 protein: CASSIDPASALSYNEQFF

V gene: TRBV5-4
J gene: TRBJ2-7
CDR3 length: 13
CDR3 protein: CASSLARSQEQYF